These 5 T cell receptor beta chains originate from one sample sequenced in a study of T cell changes during pregnancy in multiple sclerosis. TCRdb keeps only in-frame clones here, not all; method: immunoSEQ multiplex PCR. This table holds tens of thousands of clones, 91% found once. The input for sequencing was peripheral blood, taken after pregnancy. The receptors come from a female donor in good health, enrolled as a control in a pregnancy study.

The rearrangement joins TRBV7-2 to TRBJ2-3; D is undetermined. In germline, CDR1 is SGHTA, CDR2 FQGNSA. This CDR3 has 13 residues. The V gene lost 4 bases and the J gene lost 6 bases, with 11 bases spanning the gap. The CDR3 loop is CASSSTQADTQYF. The CDR3 nucleotides are TGTGCCAGCAGCTCCACCCAAGCGGATACGCAGTATTTT.

V is TRBV5-1 and J is TRBJ2-3; 7 nucleotides agree with TRBD2. Germline CDR1 reads SGHRS; CDR2 reads YFSETQ. This CDR3 is 17 amino acids long. V gave up 4 bases and J gave up 1 base; unmatched junction bases: 12. This chain's CDR3 is CASSRMGEGSGTDTQYF. CDR3 bases: TGCGCCAGCAGCAGGATGGGGGAGGGTTCAGGCACAGATACGCAGTATTTT.

The chain recombines TRBV28 with TRBJ2-1; weak D call: TRBD2 (6 bases). Trimming cost V 10 bases and J 2 bases, with 21 bases left between them. Germline CDR1 reads MDHEN; CDR2 reads SYDVKM. The CDR3 is 16 residues long. Here the CDR3 reads CATLGGSGPTYNEQFF. The CDR3 DNA follows: TGTGCCACCTTGGGGGGTAGCGGTCCTACCTACAATGAGCAGTTCTTC.

The J gene is TRBJ2-3, the V gene TRBV30; D is undetermined. With 0 bases removed from V and 5 bases from J, the gap between germline ends came to 3 bases. Germline V gives CDR1 GTSNPN, CDR2 SVGIG (reference sequence). This CDR3 is 11 amino acids long. CDR3 sequence reads: CAWSVRDTQYF. CDR3 coding DNA: TGTGCCTGGAGTGTTAGAGATACGCAGTATTTT.

The V gene is TRBV10-3, the J gene TRBJ1-5; 9 positions match TRBD1. CDR1 and CDR2 from the germline V gene are ENHRY and SYGVKD. This CDR3 is 14 amino acids long. J lost 7 bases, V lost 10 bases, and 11 bases had no gene match. The CDR3 is CATNDRGVGQPQHF. The CDR3 DNA follows: TGTGCCACCAACGACAGGGGGGTCGGGCAGCCCCAGCATTTT.